These 14 T cell receptor beta chains were sequenced from one sample in a study of blood T cell repertoires in COVID-19. Clones were sequenced by immunoSEQ multiplex PCR, and TCRdb holds only the in-frame ones, with some missing. The table lists 130,000 or so clones, about 85% of them singletons, with approximately 2.5% in the top ten. Material for sequencing was peripheral blood. Receptor source: a human donor with COVID-19, enrolled during active disease. The donor label of this sample is uncertain.

V is TRBV5-1 and J is TRBJ2-1; 7 bases are a match to TRBD2. V lost 4 bases and J lost 6; bases outside the gene matches: 13. Germline V gives CDR1 SGHRS, CDR2 YFSETQ. The CDR3 extends over 16 amino acids. CDR3 coding DNA: TGCGCCAGCAGCGGCGGGGGAAACTCCCCTCCCAATGAGCAGTTCTTC. It specifies CASSGGGNSPPNEQFF.

This chain uses TRBV5-1 with TRBJ1-2; TRBD1 is a possible D gene (5 bases). This CDR3 comprises 14 residues. Germline V gene sequence: CDR1 SGHRS, CDR2 YFSETQ. V was trimmed by 0 bases and J by 3 bases, leaving 9 bases between them. This CDR3 is CASSLAGGDYGYTF. CDR3 bases: TGCGCCAGCAGCTTGGCAGGAGGGGACTATGGCTACACCTTC.

The chain combines TRBV7-2 with TRBJ1-6; possibly TRBD1 for D (6 bases). Between the trimmed V and J ends, which lost 0 bases and 13 bases, there was a span of 10 bases. Germline CDR1 reads SGHTA; CDR2 reads FQGNSA. The CDR3 sequence is 13 residues long. The CDR3 DNA sequence: TGTGCCAGCAGCTTAGCGTGGCAGGGGCCCCTCCACTTT. It specifies CASSLAWQGPLHF. The variable domain in full, with the rest retrieved from reference TRBV7-2 and TRBJ1-6, is GAGVSQSPSNKVTEKGKDVELRCDPISGHTALYWYRQSLGQGLEFLIYFQGNSAPDKSGLPSDRFSAERTGGSVSTLTIQRTQQEDSAVYLCASSLAWQGPLHFGNGTRLTVT.

V and J are TRBV19 and TRBJ1-5; 9 bases line up with TRBD1. V was pared by 5 bases and J by 5 bases, with 4 bases of the junction left unmatched. Per germline, CDR1 LNHDA and CDR2 SQIVND (reference sequence). The CDR3 length is 14 residues. CDR3 coding DNA: TGTGCCAGTAGTTCGGGACAGGGCCATCAGCCCCAGCATTTT. The encoded protein is CASSSGQGHQPQHF.

This clone was counted a single time. This rearrangement joins TRBV12-2 to TRBJ2-3; the table's D gene call, TRBD1, was not cross checked with the DNA. TRBV12-2 is assigned pseudogene status. This CDR3 is 15 amino acids long. CDR3 sequence reads: CASRLVLSGTDTQYF. For the CDR3, the DNA is TGTGCAAGTCGCTTAGTGTTGTCAGGCACAGATACGCAGTATTTT.

This sequence joins TRBV5-6 and TRBJ2-7; TRBD2 matches 8 bases. The CDR3 is 14 residues long. Germline V CDR1 and CDR2: SGHDT, YYEEEE. The J segment lost 2 bases and the V segment lost 4 bases, leaving 5 bases of the junction unmatched. In nucleotides, the CDR3 is TGTGCCAGCAGCCCCGGACTAGCCCCCTACGAGCAGTACTTC. Its protein product is CASSPGLAPYEQYF.

This clone was observed a few times. The J gene is TRBJ1-2, the V gene TRBV5-1, with D tentatively TRBD1 (5 bases). This CDR3 has 14 residues. CDR1 SGHRS and CDR2 YFSETQ come from the germline V gene. Trimming took 7 bases from V and 2 from J, leaving 15 bases between them. CDR3 sequence (DNA): TGCGCCAGCGGTCTCGGAGGGGACAACTATGGCTACACCTTC. This sequence encodes CASGLGGDNYGYTF.

The chain has TRBV5-1 and TRBJ2-5; 8 bases align to TRBD2. Germline V gene sequence: CDR1 SGHRS, CDR2 YFSETQ. V shed 0 bases, J shed 8 bases, and the junction held 9 bases outside the gene matches. This CDR3 spans 15 amino acids. The CDR3 DNA reads TGCGCCAGCAGCTTGGAACCAGCGGGGGCTCCAACCCAGTACTTC. This encodes CASSLEPAGAPTQYF.

This chain uses TRBV4-2 with TRBJ1-5, with a weak D call TRBD1 (5 bases). The CDR3 spans 18 residues. The V gene lost 0 bases and the J gene lost 2 bases, with 17 bases spanning the gap. Germline loops: CDR1 LGHNA, CDR2 YNFKEQ. The CDR3 loop reads CASSQERWGVAGNQPQHF. In DNA, the CDR3 is TGTGCCAGCAGCCAAGAAAGGTGGGGCGTGGCGGGCAATCAGCCCCAGCATTTT.

This clone appeared once. V is TRBV4-1 and J is TRBJ2-2; the match to TRBD2 covers 8 bases. V lost 4 bases to trimming and J lost 1 base; unmatched junction nucleotides: 5. Germline-derived CDR1 and CDR2 are MGHRA and YSYEKL. This CDR3 spans 16 amino acids. The CDR3 spells CASSLLAEQNTGELFF. The CDR3, as DNA: TGCGCCAGCAGCCTACTAGCGGAGCAGAACACCGGGGAGCTGTTTTTT.

In nucleotides, the CDR3 is TGTGCCAGCAGTTTATCCCCGGGATATGGCTACACCTTC. Translation gives CASSLSPGYGYTF. The chain is built from TRBV12-3 or TRBV12-4 and TRBJ1-2; D is unresolved. The CDR3 has 13 residues. V lost 2 bases and J 5 bases, leaving 9 bases between the germline ends.

The CDR3 loop reads CASSGSYEQYF. Here the CDR3 DNA reads TGTGCCAGCTCCGGCTCCTACGAGCAGTACTTC. The V call is TRBV6-5, the J call TRBJ2-7, with D unclear. The CDR3 is 11 residues long. The germline V gene encodes CDR1 MNHEY and CDR2 SVGAGI. V lost 8 bases, J lost 0 bases, and 5 bases lay in between.

CDR3 DNA: TGCGCCAGCAGCTTGGGGTCCCGGCACCTGCAGGGTCTAGAGACCCAGTACTTC. It translates to CASSLGSRHLQGLETQYF. V gene TRBV5-1 combines with J gene TRBJ2-5, with a possible D match to TRBD1 (5 bases). V was clipped by 0 bases and J by 4 bases, with 22 bases between them. The CDR3 has 18 amino acids. Germline values: CDR1 SGHRS, CDR2 YFSETQ. The full variable domain, rest sourced from reference TRBV5-1 and TRBJ2-5, is KAGVTQTPRYLIKTRGQQVTLSCSPISGHRSVSWYQQTPGQGLQFLFEYFSETQRNKGNFPGRFSGRQFSNSRSEMNVSTLELGDSALYLCASSLGSRHLQGLETQYFGPGTRLLVL.

V usage is TRBV4-2 and J usage is TRBJ1-5, with 7 bases lining up with TRBD1. CDR1 is LGHNA and CDR2 is YNFKEQ in the germline V gene. After removal of 5 bases from V and 1 base from J, the junction contained 8 bases not matched to a gene. The CDR3 runs 16 residues. The CDR3 spells CASSSLPGQSNQPQHF. CDR3 DNA: TGTGCCAGCAGCTCGCTACCGGGACAGAGCAATCAGCCCCAGCATTTT.